The sequence of this T cell receptor beta chain was determined in a study of T cells in localized non-small cell lung cancer. TCRdb's table, derived via immunoSEQ multiplex PCR, lists solely in-frame clones and lacks some. The sample lists 40,000 or so clones; around 86% were seen once. The CDR3 runs to 16 residues. Trimming cost V 0 bases and J 0 bases; bases outside gene matches: 4. Germline CDR1 and CDR2: SGHDN and FVKESK. The sample consisted of peripheral blood, taken before any cancer treatment. This clonotype was sampled from a man aged 40-75 years with stage I lung adenocarcinoma. The rearrangement links TRBV14 to TRBJ1-2, with 7 bases lining up with TRBD1. This chain's CDR3 is CASSQDRGRANYGYTF. In DNA, the CDR3 is TGTGCCAGCAGCCAAGATAGGGGGCGAGCTAACTATGGCTACACCTTC.